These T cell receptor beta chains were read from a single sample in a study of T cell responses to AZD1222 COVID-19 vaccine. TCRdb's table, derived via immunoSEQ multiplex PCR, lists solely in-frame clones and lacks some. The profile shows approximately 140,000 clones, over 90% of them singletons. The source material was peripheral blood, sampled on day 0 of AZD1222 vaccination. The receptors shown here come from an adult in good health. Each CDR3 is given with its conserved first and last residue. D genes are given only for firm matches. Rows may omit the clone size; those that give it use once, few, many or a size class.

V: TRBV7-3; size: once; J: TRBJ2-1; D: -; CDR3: CASSLASSSYNEQFF; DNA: TGTGCCAGCAGCTTAGCGTCAAGCTCCTACAATGAGCAGTTCTTC
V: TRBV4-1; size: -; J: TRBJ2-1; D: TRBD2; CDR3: CASSQVGTSGNDEQFF; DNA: TGCGCCAGCAGCCAAGTAGGAACTAGCGGGAACGATGAGCAGTTCTTC
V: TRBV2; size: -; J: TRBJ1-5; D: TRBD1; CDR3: CASSAGQAMPQHF; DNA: TGTGCCAGCAGTGCAGGACAGGCAATGCCCCAGCATTTT
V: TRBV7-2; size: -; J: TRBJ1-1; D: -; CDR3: CASSFFLGGGGAEAFF; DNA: TGTGCCAGCAGCTTCTTTTTGGGGGGTGGTGGCGCTGAAGCTTTCTTT
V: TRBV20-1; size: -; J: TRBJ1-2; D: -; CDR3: CSARLGDGYTF; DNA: TGCAGTGCTAGACTAGGGGATGGCTACACCTTC
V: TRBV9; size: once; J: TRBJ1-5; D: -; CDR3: CASSAGWQQNQPQHF; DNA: TGTGCCAGCAGCGCAGGGTGGCAGCAAAATCAGCCCCAGCATTTT
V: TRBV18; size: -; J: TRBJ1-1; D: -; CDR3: CASSPLRWRSNTEAFF; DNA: TGTGCCAGCTCACCCCTTCGCTGGCGTTCGAACACTGAAGCTTTCTTT
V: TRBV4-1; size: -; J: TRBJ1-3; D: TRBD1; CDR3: CASSQEAGTGSSFGRNTIYF; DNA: TGCGCCAGCAGCCAAGAAGCGGGGACAGGGTCATCATTTGGAAGAAACACCATATATTTT
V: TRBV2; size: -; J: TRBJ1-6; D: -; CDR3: CASSGNNSPLHF; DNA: TGTGCCAGCAGTGGTAATAATTCACCCCTCCACTTT
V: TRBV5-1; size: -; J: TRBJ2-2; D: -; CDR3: CASSLLGGQVVGELFF; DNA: TGCGCCAGCAGCTTGCTGGGGGGCCAGGTAGTCGGGGAGCTGTTTTTT
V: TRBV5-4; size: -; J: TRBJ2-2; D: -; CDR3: CASSLRGVNTGELFF; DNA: TGTGCCAGCAGCTTGAGGGGGGTGAACACCGGGGAGCTGTTTTTT
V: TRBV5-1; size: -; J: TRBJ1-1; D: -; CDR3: CASSLNAGLNTEAFF; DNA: TGCGCCAGCAGCTTGAACGCGGGATTGAACACTGAAGCTTTCTTT
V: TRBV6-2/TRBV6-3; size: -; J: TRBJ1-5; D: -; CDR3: CASSYSSGEDQPQHF; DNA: TGTGCCAGCAGTTACTCGAGCGGGGAGGATCAGCCCCAGCATTTT
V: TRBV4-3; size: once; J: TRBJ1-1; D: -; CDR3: CASSLFLGDTEAFF; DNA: TGCGCCAGCAGCCTATTCCTCGGGGACACTGAAGCTTTCTTT
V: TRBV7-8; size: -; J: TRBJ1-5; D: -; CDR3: CASSARPGPNQPQHF; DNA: TGTGCCAGCAGCGCGCGCCCGGGACCTAATCAGCCCCAGCATTTT
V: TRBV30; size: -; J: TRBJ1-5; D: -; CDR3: CAWSVGSNQPQHF; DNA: TGTGCCTGGAGTGTAGGTTCCAATCAGCCCCAGCATTTT